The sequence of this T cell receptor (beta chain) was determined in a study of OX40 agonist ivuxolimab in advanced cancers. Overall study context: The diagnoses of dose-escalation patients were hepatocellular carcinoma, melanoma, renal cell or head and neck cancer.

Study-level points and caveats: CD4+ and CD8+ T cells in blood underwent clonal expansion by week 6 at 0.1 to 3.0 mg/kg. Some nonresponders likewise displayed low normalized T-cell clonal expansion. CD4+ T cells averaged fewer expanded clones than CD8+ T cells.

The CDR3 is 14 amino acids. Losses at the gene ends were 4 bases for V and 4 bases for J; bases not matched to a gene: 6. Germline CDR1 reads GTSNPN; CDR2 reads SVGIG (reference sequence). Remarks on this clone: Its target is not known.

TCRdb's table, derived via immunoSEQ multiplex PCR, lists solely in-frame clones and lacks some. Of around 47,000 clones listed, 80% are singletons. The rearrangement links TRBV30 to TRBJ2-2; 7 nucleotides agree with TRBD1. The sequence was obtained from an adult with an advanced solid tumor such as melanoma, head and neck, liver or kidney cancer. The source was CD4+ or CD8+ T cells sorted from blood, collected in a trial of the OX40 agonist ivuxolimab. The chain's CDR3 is CAWNRGRVTGELFF. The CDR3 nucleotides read TGTGCCTGGAATAGGGGGCGAGTCACCGGGGAGCTGTTTTTT.